Reported below is one TCR beta chain. Its target is not known. This entry comes from a study of T cell responses to AZD1222 COVID-19 vaccine. Background on the study: The study pooled second doses at about 4 or about 12 weeks. Study-level findings and limits: Among the donors, most were white British and more were female, and clonal diversity was possibly underestimated. Sampled repertoires all dated from after the peak T cell response.

CDR3 length: 15 amino acids. CDR1 is SGHRS, CDR2 YFSETQ, per germline. With 5 bases removed from V and 2 bases from J, the gap between germline ends came to 14 bases. Produced via immunoSEQ multiplex PCR; TCRdb's table is partial and in-frame only. The data show 100,000 or so clones, 90% seen once. The sequence was collected from an adult in good health. The genes are TRBV5-1 and TRBJ1-5; no clear D gene. The sample in question was peripheral blood, obtained on day 0 of AZD1222 vaccination. The CDR3 nucleotides read TGCGCCAGCAGTTCCAAGGCCATAGGCAATCAGCCCCAGCATTTT. Amino acid sequence: CASSSKAIGNQPQHF.